The 6 T cell receptor beta chains presented below share a single source sample, sequenced in a study of CD8 T cells in Susac syndrome (dated by TCRdb to the late 2010s). The library relied on the immunoSEQ multiplex PCR assay. RNA was extracted using the RNeasy kit, and about 0.45 to 1 microgram was reverse transcribed with random hexamers. Using fastp at Q25 and MiXCR, TCRdb reprocessed the public reads and kept productive beta chains. Under each unique CDR3 protein, matching rows form one entry showing the most common genes and DNA. The sample table lists 150,000 or so distinct CDR3 sequences, roughly 94% of them with a count of one. The top ten clones comprise 0.085% to 0.095% of the sample. Sequencing was performed on CD4+ T cells from PBMCs. The receptors stem from a human donor with multiple sclerosis.

V and J are TRBV29-1 and TRBJ1-3; no definite D call. The CDR3 runs 14 residues. The V end was cut by 7 bases, the J end by 4 bases, with 17 bases between. In germline, CDR1 is SQVTM, CDR2 ANQGSEA. This CDR3 reads CSAQEPVKGNTIYF. The CDR3 DNA sequence: TGCAGCGCCCAGGAACCTGTCAAGGGAAACACCATATATTTT.

The chain joins TRBV7-9 to TRBJ2-3; TRBD2 aligns across 8 bases. This CDR3 has 14 residues. Germline V gene data show CDR1 as SEHNR and CDR2 as FQNEAQ (reference sequence). V lost 8 bases to trimming and J lost 3 bases; unmatched junction nucleotides: 7. The DNA for the CDR3 is TGTGCCAGCCTCAGAGGACTAGCTACAGATACGCAGTATTTT. Amino acids: CASLRGLATDTQYF.

This clonotype occurred once. This chain connects TRBV4-1 to TRBJ2-7; possible D gene TRBD1, 6 bases. V lost 1 base and J lost 4, with 14 bases in between. CDR1 and CDR2 (germline): MGHRA, YSYEKL. The CDR3 is 15 residues long. DNA for the CDR3: TGCGCCAGCAGCCAAGTCCGGACAGACCTTTACGAGCAGTACTTC. Its translation is CASSQVRTDLYEQYF.

V is TRBV7-2 and J is TRBJ2-5; D gene unclear. Germline loops: CDR1 SGHTA, CDR2 FQGNSA. The V and J ends lost 0 bases and 1 base respectively, with 6 bases between them. CDR3 length: 14 residues. As DNA, the CDR3 is TGTGCCAGCAGCTTAGCGCGATCCCAAGAGACCCAGTACTTC. The encoded protein is CASSLARSQETQYF.

This chain connects TRBV7-9 to TRBJ1-5; no definite D call. This CDR3 contains 12 residues. Germline values: CDR1 SEHNR, CDR2 FQNEAQ (reference sequence). V was clipped by 5 bases and J by 8 bases, with 10 bases between them. Here the CDR3 DNA reads TGTGCCAGCAGCCCCCCCGGGAAGCCCCAGCATTTT. Amino acid sequence: CASSPPGKPQHF.

This clonotype was counted once. J is TRBJ1-4 and V is TRBV3-1; D is possibly TRBD1 (5 bases). Trimming shortened V by 2 bases and J by 10 bases, and 14 bases separated the two germline ends. Germline assignment: CDR1 LGHDT and CDR2 YNNKEL (reference sequence). The CDR3 loop spans 14 amino acids. The CDR3 sequence: CASSQRRGRGKLFF. In DNA form, the CDR3 reads TGTGCCAGCAGCCAACGGAGGGGAAGGGGAAAACTGTTTTTT. Complete variable domain (other parts from reference TRBV3-1 and TRBJ1-4): DTAVSQTPKYLVTQMGNDKSIKCEQNLGHDTMYWYKQDSKKFLKIMFSYNNKELIINETVPNRFSPKSPDKAHLNLHINSLELGDSAVYFCASSQRRGRGKLFFGSGTQLSVL.